These 27 T cell receptor beta chains share one sample of origin, sequenced in a study of shared clonotypes between healthy human individuals. Profiling relied on immunoSEQ multiplex PCR, and the TCRdb table lists in-frame clones only, not all of them. The repertoire holds about 2 million clones, with around 95% as singletons. The sample was naive CD4+ T cells sorted from blood. Subset meaning: CD45RA+ positively selected. The receptors shown here come from a man aged 18 to 30 in good health.

On this clone itself: The same CDR3 also results from other DNA sequences found in this sample. The V and J genes are TRBV9 and TRBJ2-1; 10 bases match TRBD1. Trimming took 5 bases from V and 4 from J; bases not matched to a gene: 3. Germline lookup yields CDR1 SGDLS and CDR2 YYNGEE. This CDR3 is built from 14 residues. CDR3 in DNA: TGTGCCAGCAGTCCGGGACAGGGGTACAATGAGCAGTTCTTC. This gives the protein CASSPGQGYNEQFF.

The chain couples TRBV6-1 to TRBJ2-1, with 10 bases lining up with TRBD2. CDR1 and CDR2 from the germline V gene are MNHNS and SASEGT. This CDR3 comprises 15 residues. With 6 bases clipped from V and 4 bases from J, the junction kept 6 bases outside the gene matches. The CDR3 loop reads CASSVSGGAYNEQFF. As DNA, the CDR3 is TGTGCCAGCAGCGTGAGCGGGGGGGCTTACAATGAGCAGTTCTTC.

This clone was seen a single time. The chain joins TRBV6-5 to TRBJ2-7, with D uncertain. CDR3 size: 16 residues. V lost 0 bases, J lost 0 bases, and 12 bases lay in between. CDR1 MNHEY and CDR2 SVGAGI come from the germline V gene. CDR3 DNA sequence: TGTGCCAGCAGTTACTCTAGACTCCAGAGCTCCTACGAGCAGTACTTC. Translated: CASSYSRLQSSYEQYF.

The V call is TRBV6-5, the J call TRBJ2-7, with TRBD1 identical over 9 bases. Per germline, CDR1 MNHEY and CDR2 SVGAGI. The CDR3 totals 14 residues. V dropped 4 bases and J dropped 3; count of bases not matched to a gene: 4. The CDR3: CASSLTGGLYEQYF. CDR3 DNA: TGTGCCAGCAGTTTAACAGGGGGCCTCTACGAGCAGTACTTC.

This clone was counted a single time. The chain links TRBV2 to TRBJ2-7; D gene ambiguous. Germline assignment: CDR1 SNHLY and CDR2 FYNNEI. This CDR3 has 14 amino acids. Trimming cost V 7 bases and J 2 bases, with 15 bases left between them. The CDR3 coding sequence is TGTGCCAGCATGGCACAGAAGAGTACCTACGAGCAGTACTTC. The encoded protein is CASMAQKSTYEQYF.

V gene TRBV30 combines with J gene TRBJ1-5, with D perhaps matching TRBD1 (5 bases). The V end lost 4 bases, the J end lost 0 bases, and 10 bases lay between the germline ends. This CDR3 is built from 14 residues. The germline V gene encodes CDR1 GTSNPN and CDR2 SVGIG (reference sequence). The CDR3, as DNA: TGTGCCTGGACGGGGGGTCATAGCAATCAGCCCCAGCATTTT. It specifies CAWTGGHSNQPQHF.

CDR3 residues: CASSLGVGGVTEAFF. The CDR3 nucleotides read TGTGCCAGCAGCTTGGGAGTAGGGGGCGTAACTGAAGCTTTCTTT. The V gene is TRBV5-8, the J gene TRBJ1-1; 7 positions agree with TRBD1. This CDR3 spans 15 amino acids. Germline assignment: CDR1 SGHTS and CDR2 YDEGEE. V lost 0 bases and J lost 5; bases outside the gene matches: 7.

The sample holds one count of this clone. This chain uses TRBV4-1 with TRBJ2-1; 9 nucleotides align to TRBD2. The CDR3 contains 17 residues. The trim removed 1 base at V and 1 base at J, leaving 5 bases unmatched. The V gene's germline CDR1 is MGHRA and CDR2 YSYEKL. CDR3: CASSQVIAGVSYNEQFF. Written as DNA, the CDR3 is TGCGCCAGCAGCCAAGTAATAGCGGGAGTGTCCTACAATGAGCAGTTCTTC.

On this clone: The sample carries other DNA sequences with the same CDR3. The V and J genes are TRBV2 and TRBJ1-2, with a possible D match to TRBD1 (5 bases). CDR3 size: 12 residues. V dropped 2 bases and J dropped 4 bases, with 5 bases sitting between them. Per the germline V gene, CDR1 is SNHLY and CDR2 is FYNNEI. The CDR3 is CASSEQGYGYTF. The CDR3 region has the DNA TGTGCCAGCAGTGAACAGGGCTATGGCTACACCTTC.

The rearrangement joins TRBV25-1 to TRBJ1-2, with D hard to call. The CDR3 totals 13 residues. CDR1 and CDR2 (germline): MGHDK, SYGVNS. The V end lost 2 bases, the J end lost 7 bases, and 11 bases lay between the germline ends. The CDR3 sequence is CASSENGKGGYTF. Here the CDR3 DNA reads TGTGCCAGCAGTGAAAACGGAAAGGGTGGCTACACCTTC.

This chain connects TRBV4-1 to TRBJ2-2; D is unclear. Germline V CDR1 and CDR2: MGHRA, YSYEKL. The CDR3 has 16 residues. Trimming removed 0 bases at V and 0 bases at J, with 8 bases between. Here the CDR3 DNA reads TGCGCCAGCAGCCAAGATGGTGCGGCGAACACCGGGGAGCTGTTTTTT. It is translated as CASSQDGAANTGELFF.

This clone was found once. The rearrangement joins TRBV7-8 to TRBJ2-7; TRBD1 agrees at 11 bases. The CDR3 runs to 15 residues. After removal of 10 bases from V and 4 bases from J, the junction contained 12 bases not matched to a gene. Germline loops: CDR1 SGHVS, CDR2 FQNEAQ. The DNA for the CDR3 is TGTGCCACCGCCCAATGGACAGGGGGCGAATACGAGCAGTACTTC. Translated: CATAQWTGGEYEQYF.

This clone was detected only once. The gene calls are TRBV7-6 and TRBJ2-5; D is tentatively TRBD1 or TRBD2 (5 bases each). V lost 4 bases, J lost 4 bases, and 13 bases lay in between. Germline CDR1 SGHVS, CDR2 FNYEAQ. The CDR3 loop spans 14 amino acids. The CDR3 nucleotides are TGTGCCAGCAGCTGGGGAGCTGGGGCAGAGACCCAGTACTTC. It translates to CASSWGAGAETQYF.

This clone was seen a few times. The V call is TRBV6-6, the J call TRBJ1-3, with D possibly being TRBD1 (5 bases). This CDR3 comprises 15 residues. V was shortened by 6 bases and J by 4 bases, with 16 bases between the two germline ends. Germline V CDR1 and CDR2: MNHNY, SVGAGI (reference sequence). CDR3 bases: TGTGCCAGCAGCAGGGACGGACCAAGGGGAAACACCATATATTTT. This translates into CASSRDGPRGNTIYF.

This sequence joins TRBV7-6 and TRBJ1-6; TRBD1 matches 11 bases. Germline loops: CDR1 SGHVS, CDR2 FNYEAQ. This CDR3 comprises 18 residues. Trimming took 1 base from V and 0 from J; bases not matched to a gene: 2. The CDR3 DNA is TGTGCCAGCAGCTTAGGGGACAGGGGGAGCTCCTATAATTCACCCCTCCACTTT. It codes for CASSLGDRGSSYNSPLHF.

The chain is built from TRBV7-2 and TRBJ2-1; D uncertain. CDR1 and CDR2 (germline): SGHTA, FQGNSA. The CDR3 is 11 residues long. Trimming took 6 bases from V and 10 from J, leaving 10 bases between them. CDR3 in amino acids: CASSSVGEQFF. The CDR3 region has the DNA TGTGCCAGCAGTTCAGTAGGGGAGCAGTTCTTC.

The V gene is TRBV10-3, the J gene TRBJ2-3; 7 nucleotides agree with TRBD2. This CDR3 comprises 15 residues. Germline loops: CDR1 ENHRY, CDR2 SYGVKD. V trimming: 4 bases; J trimming: 0 bases; junction bases outside the gene matches: 4. Here the CDR3 reads CAISGWGGSTDTQYF. CDR3 sequence (DNA): TGTGCCATCAGTGGGTGGGGAGGGAGCACAGATACGCAGTATTTT.

V gene TRBV10-3 combines with J gene TRBJ2-7; TRBD1 matches at 7 bases. J was trimmed by 3 bases and V by 3 bases; bases with no gene match: 5. Germline V gene data show CDR1 as ENHRY and CDR2 as SYGVKD. CDR3 length: 14 amino acids. Here the CDR3 reads CAISDRRDSYEQYF. Written as DNA, the CDR3 is TGTGCCATCAGTGATCGAAGGGACAGCTACGAGCAGTACTTC.

The V call is TRBV30, the J call TRBJ1-4; a weak D match, TRBD1 (5 bases). The germline gives CDR1 GTSNPN, CDR2 SVGIG (reference sequence). V lost 1 base and J 11 bases, leaving 11 bases between the germline ends. This CDR3 region has 12 residues. The CDR3 coding sequence is TGTGCCTGGAGTGGCCGTGACAGCAAACTGTTTTTT. Encoded protein: CAWSGRDSKLFF. The full variable domain, rest sourced from reference TRBV30 and TRBJ1-4, is SQTIHQWPATLVQPVGSPLSLECTVEGTSNPNLYWYRQAAGRGLQLLFYSVGIGQISSEVPQNLSASRPQDRQFILSSKKLLLSDSGFYLCAWSGRDSKLFFGSGTQLSVL.

The chain joins TRBV18 to TRBJ2-3; the D is unclear. Per the germline V gene, CDR1 is KGHSH and CDR2 is LQKENI. V shed 3 bases and J shed 4 bases, with 8 bases lying between them. The CDR3 consists of 13 residues. CDR3 amino acids: CASSPVAPDTQYF. The CDR3, as DNA: TGTGCCAGCTCACCGGTCGCCCCAGATACGCAGTATTTT.

J is TRBJ2-7 and V is TRBV29-1, with D uncertain. This CDR3 spans 13 amino acids. CDR1 is SQVTM and CDR2 is ANQGSEA in the germline V gene. V was cut by 2 bases and J by 0 bases, with 8 bases left in between. The CDR3 DNA reads as TGCAGCGTTGAACAGCCGAACTCCTACGAGCAGTACTTC. Protein: CSVEQPNSYEQYF.

This clone was seen a single time. The chain is built from TRBV7-9 and TRBJ2-7; D might be TRBD1 (5 bases). There are 18 residues in the CDR3. The V end lost 3 bases, the J end lost 3 bases, and 24 bases lay between the germline ends. Per germline, CDR1 SEHNR and CDR2 FQNEAQ (reference sequence). DNA for the CDR3: TGTGCCAGCAGCTTCGTGGGGCGACATTTGACAGCAAACTACGAGCAGTACTTC. It yields the protein CASSFVGRHLTANYEQYF.

This clone was seen a single time. The V call is TRBV21-1, the J call TRBJ2-3; the table's D gene call, TRBD2, was not cross checked with the DNA. TRBV21-1 is listed as a pseudogene. The CDR3 has 15 amino acids. The CDR3 protein is CASSKGREGTDTQYF. The CDR3 DNA reads as TGTGCCAGCAGCAAGGGACGGGAGGGGACAGATACGCAGTATTTT.

The CDR3 spells CASSLFLWRGDSYEQYF. CDR3 DNA sequence: TGTGCCAGCAGTTTATTCCTTTGGCGGGGGGACTCCTACGAGCAGTACTTC. The chain couples TRBV28 to TRBJ2-7; 8 bases fit TRBD2. The V segment lost 1 base and the J segment 0 bases; nucleotides outside the gene matches: 8. The CDR3 runs 17 residues. Germline V gene sequence: CDR1 MDHEN, CDR2 SYDVKM.

The genes are TRBV5-1 and TRBJ2-1, with D hard to call. The length of the CDR3 is 15 residues. CDR1 is SGHRS and CDR2 is YFSETQ in the germline V gene. V lost 4 bases, J lost 3 bases, and 14 bases lay in between. CDR3 residues: CASSLGGNYYNEQFF. CDR3 bases: TGCGCCAGCAGCCTGGGTGGCAATTACTACAATGAGCAGTTCTTC.

V is TRBV30 and J is TRBJ1-5, with D tentatively TRBD1 (5 bases). V was cut by 3 bases and J by 3 bases, with 15 bases left in between. Germline V gene sequence: CDR1 GTSNPN, CDR2 SVGIG (reference sequence). There are 15 residues in the CDR3. In DNA form, the CDR3 reads TGTGCCTGGAGCGTAGACTCGGGGCTCAATCAGCCCCAGCATTTT. Translating gives CAWSVDSGLNQPQHF.

The rearrangement uses TRBV7-3 and TRBJ1-1; weak D call: TRBD1 (5 bases). Trimming pared 5 bases from V and 8 bases from J, leaving 15 bases between. Germline lookup yields CDR1 SGHTA and CDR2 FQGTGA. The CDR3 covers 13 residues. The CDR3 loop is CASSLGGTKEAFF. CDR3 DNA sequence: TGTGCCAGCAGCCTAGGCGGGACGAAGGAAGCTTTCTTT.